The 9 T cell receptor beta chains in this list originate from one sample, sequenced in a study of type 1 regulatory T cells. These receptors have no identified antigens. In TCRdb, the reads were re-called with MiXCR into one record per CDR3 protein. The sample holds around 65,000 distinct CDR3 sequences; about 50% are singletons and the top ten take less than 2.5%. The sample taken for sequencing was cultured non-Tr1 T cells, either the whole culture or a sorted T cell fraction (not recorded which). These receptor sequences come from a human donor in good health.

The chain carries TRBV5-4 and TRBJ2-7, with TRBD1 identical over 7 bases. This CDR3 has 12 amino acids. The V gene end was trimmed by 3 bases and the J gene end by 9 bases; junction bases not matched to a gene: 6. CDR1 is SGHNT and CDR2 is YYREEE in the germline V gene (reference sequence). CDR3: CASSSDRAVQYF. In nucleotides, the CDR3 is TGTGCCAGCAGCTCCGACAGGGCAGTGCAGTACTTC.

J is TRBJ1-6 and V is TRBV18; D may be TRBD1 (5 bases). From germline, CDR1 is KGHSH and CDR2 LQKENI. This CDR3 comprises 17 residues. Trimming pared 3 bases from V and 6 bases from J, leaving 18 bases between. This chain's CDR3 is CASSPGRVPGSNSPLHF. CDR3 nucleotides: TGTGCCAGCTCACCGGGACGTGTCCCCGGATCTAATTCACCCCTCCACTTT.

The gene calls are TRBV2 and TRBJ2-3, with D hard to call. V lost 5 bases and J 1 base, leaving 4 bases between the germline ends. Germline V lookup: CDR1 SNHLY, CDR2 FYNNEI. The CDR3 runs to 12 residues. CDR3 coding DNA: TGTGCCAGCAGTCGAGGCACAGATACGCAGTATTTT. Its protein product is CASSRGTDTQYF.

This clonotype has more than one count but fewer than ten. The V and J genes are TRBV9 and TRBJ2-5; D assignment may be TRBD1 or TRBD2 (6 bases each). This CDR3 has 15 amino acids. The germline V gene encodes CDR1 SGDLS and CDR2 YYNGEE. V lost 0 bases to trimming and J lost 0 bases, with 9 bases between them. CDR3 residues: CASSVEGGYQETQYF. DNA for the CDR3: TGTGCCAGCAGCGTAGAAGGGGGGTACCAAGAGACCCAGTACTTC.

This clonotype was seen a handful of times. V is TRBV12-3 or TRBV12-4 and J is TRBJ1-1; 7 bases are a match to TRBD1. Losses at the gene ends were 5 bases for V and 11 bases for J; bases not matched to a gene: 8. CDR3 length equals 12 residues. CDR3 amino acids: CASSILQGWAFF. CDR3 nucleotides: TGTGCCAGCAGTATTTTACAGGGGTGGGCTTTCTTT.

The chain carries TRBV2 and TRBJ2-4, with TRBD1 matching over 12 bases. After removal of 3 bases from V and 7 bases from J, the junction contained 10 bases not matched to a gene. Germline CDR1 SNHLY, CDR2 FYNNEI. The CDR3 covers 17 residues. DNA for the CDR3: TGTGCCAGCAGTGAGGGGGCGGGACAGGGGGCTCGGAACATTCAGTACTTC. It specifies CASSEGAGQGARNIQYF. The full variable domain, completed using reference TRBV2 and TRBJ2-4, is EPEVTQTPSHQVTQMGQEVILRCVPISNHLYFYWYRQILGQKVEFLVSFYNNEISEKSEIFDDQFSVERPDGSNFTLKIRSTKLEDSAMYFCASSEGAGQGARNIQYFGAGTRLSVL.

This clonotype was counted a single time. This chain links TRBV20-1 with TRBJ1-3; TRBD1 matches at 9 bases. CDR1 is DFQATT and CDR2 is SNEGSKA in the germline V gene (reference sequence). The CDR3 totals 14 residues. The ends lost 6 bases at V and 4 bases at J; junction bases unmatched: 7. CDR3 DNA sequence: TGCAGTGCAGTCGGACAGGGGAAGGGAAACACCATATATTTT. Its translation is CSAVGQGKGNTIYF.

This chain links TRBV20-1 with TRBJ2-4, with D perhaps matching TRBD2 (6 bases). V was clipped by 6 bases and J by 2 bases, with 17 bases between them. Germline V gene lookup returns CDR1 DFQATT and CDR2 SNEGSKA (reference sequence). The CDR3 extends over 15 amino acids. In nucleotides, the CDR3 is TGCAGTGCCCCGGGGGAGGTCGGATCCAAAAACATTCAGTACTTC. It codes for CSAPGEVGSKNIQYF.

This clonotype appeared a single time. The rearrangement links TRBV20-1 to TRBJ1-2; perhaps TRBD1 as D (6 bases). The CDR3 runs 11 residues. The germline V and J ends were trimmed by 8 bases and 8 bases, with 15 bases remaining between them. CDR1 is DFQATT and CDR2 is SNEGSKA in the germline V gene (reference sequence). CDR3 DNA sequence: TGCAGTCCGAGGGGGTCTCGGGGCTACACCTTC. Its protein product is CSPRGSRGYTF.